Shown below are 18 T cell receptor beta chains from a single sample sequenced in a study of long-term antiretroviral therapy in people with HIV. Researchers report immunoSEQ v3.0 was run at survey level. Measured with immunoSEQ multiplex PCR; TCRdb has only the in-frame clones, and not every one. Found here are over 25,000 clones, around 80% of them singletons; the top ten hold around 8.2%. The material sequenced was unsorted PBMCs, taken 3 years after starting antiretroviral therapy. The receptor source for this set is a man between 40 and 49 years old with HIV.

The chain carries TRBV19 and TRBJ2-7, with D perhaps assigned TRBD1 or TRBD2 (5 bases each). Trimming shortened V by 4 bases and J by 4 bases, and 14 bases separated the two germline ends. This CDR3 contains 14 residues. Germline V gene data show CDR1 as LNHDA and CDR2 as SQIVND (reference sequence). In nucleotides, the CDR3 is TGTGCCAGTAGTACAACCGGGACCAAATACGAGCAGTACTTC. Translated, it gives CASSTTGTKYEQYF. The whole variable domain, remainder taken from reference TRBV19 and TRBJ2-7, is DGGITQSPKYLFRKEGQNVTLSCEQNLNHDAMYWYRQDPGQGLRLIYYSQIVNDFQKGDIAEGYSVSREKKESFPLTVTSAQKNPTAFYLCASSTTGTKYEQYFGPGTRLTVT.

The V and J genes are TRBV7-2 and TRBJ1-4; perhaps TRBD1 as D (5 bases). This CDR3 comprises 12 residues. V was shortened by 3 bases and J by 8 bases, with 7 bases between the two germline ends. Germline CDR1 SGHTA, CDR2 FQGNSA. The CDR3 reads CASSFDREKLFF. Here the CDR3 DNA reads TGTGCCAGCAGCTTCGACAGAGAAAAACTGTTTTTT.

This clone was detected only a few times. The chain carries TRBV28 and TRBJ2-7; D uncertain. CDR3 size: 14 residues. V was trimmed by 3 bases and J by 1 base, leaving 10 bases between them. Looked up from germline, CDR1 is MDHEN and CDR2 is SYDVKM. The CDR3 DNA is TGTGCCAGCAGTTTGTCGCAGCCGTCCTACGAGCAGTACTTC. Translated: CASSLSQPSYEQYF. Full variable domain (rest looked up from reference TRBV28 and TRBJ2-7): DVKVTQSSRYLVKRTGEKVFLECVQDMDHENMFWYRQDPGLGLRLIYFSYDVKMKEKGDIPEGYSVSREKKERFSLILESASTNQTSMYLCASSLSQPSYEQYFGPGTRLTVT.

A note on this clone: At one end, the junction sequence differs from germline, possibly due to a read error. The J gene is TRBJ2-7, the V gene TRBV7-7, with D possibly matching TRBD2 (5 bases). The CDR3 extends over 15 amino acids. The germline gives CDR1 SSHAT, CDR2 FNYEAQ (reference sequence). This chain's CDR3 is CASSLAHGSSYEQYF. CDR3 bases: TGTGCTAGCAGCTTAGCGCATGGGAGCTCCTACGAGCAGTACTTC.

The J gene is TRBJ2-1, the V gene TRBV5-6, with 8 bases matching TRBD2. In germline, CDR1 is SGHDT, CDR2 YYEEEE. The trim removed 5 bases at V and 6 bases at J, leaving 7 bases unmatched. The CDR3 is 14 amino acids. The chain's CDR3 is CASRAGTSVNEQFF. The CDR3 coding sequence is TGTGCCAGCAGAGCCGGGACTAGTGTCAATGAGCAGTTCTTC.

V and J are TRBV7-9 and TRBJ2-3; 9 bases line up with TRBD2. The CDR3 runs to 16 residues. Germline assignment: CDR1 SEHNR and CDR2 FQNEAQ (reference sequence). V trimming: 4 bases; J trimming: 7 bases; junction bases outside the gene matches: 12. CDR3 amino acids: CASSSGTSRFKYTQYF. CDR3 nucleotides: TGTGCCAGCAGCTCCGGGACTAGCCGGTTTAAGTATACGCAGTATTTT.

The genes are TRBV6-1 and TRBJ1-1; D is unresolved. Trimming removed 4 bases at V and 11 bases at J, with 14 bases between. CDR1 is MNHNS and CDR2 is SASEGT in the germline V gene. The length of the CDR3 is 12 residues. CDR3 nucleotides: TGTGCCAGCAGTGTTGGGGTAGGGTTGGCTTTCTTT. It specifies CASSVGVGLAFF.

V and J are TRBV28 and TRBJ1-5, with a tentative D call TRBD1 (5 bases). The CDR3 has 16 amino acids. Germline CDR1 and CDR2: MDHEN and SYDVKM. The ends were cut back, 9 bases at V and 4 bases at J, with 22 bases in the middle. This CDR3 is CASQAAGGSRNQPQHF. The CDR3 DNA follows: TGTGCCAGTCAGGCGGCCGGGGGGTCCCGTAATCAGCCCCAGCATTTT.

The rearrangement joins TRBV27 to TRBJ2-3, with D unclear. Germline CDR1 MNHEY, CDR2 SMNVEV (reference sequence). There are 16 residues in the CDR3. V lost 3 bases to trimming and J lost 4 bases, with 17 bases between them. CDR3 sequence: CASSFSTTAHADTQYF. The CDR3 DNA sequence: TGTGCCAGCAGTTTCTCGACGACTGCGCATGCAGATACGCAGTATTTT.

J is TRBJ2-5 and V is TRBV28; D assignment may be TRBD1 or TRBD2 (5 bases each). CDR1 and CDR2 (germline): MDHEN, SYDVKM. The CDR3 is made up of 15 amino acids. The V and J ends lost 5 bases and 5 bases respectively, with 18 bases between them. The CDR3 nucleotides read TGTGCCAGCAGTCCCGGGACGGAGGATCTGGAGACCCAGTACTTC. As protein: CASSPGTEDLETQYF.

This chain links TRBV7-6 with TRBJ1-2; D remains ambiguous. Trimming removed 8 bases at V and 13 bases at J, with 17 bases between. This CDR3 comprises 11 residues. Germline V CDR1 and CDR2: SGHVS, FNYEAQ. CDR3 nucleotides: TGTGCCAGCGGTTTAGTGACACGTCTCACCTTC. Its translation is CASGLVTRLTF.

This sequence joins TRBV28 and TRBJ2-7, with 12 bases identical to TRBD1. Per the germline V gene, CDR1 is MDHEN and CDR2 is SYDVKM. The J segment lost 6 bases and the V segment lost 8 bases, leaving 14 bases of the junction unmatched. The CDR3 runs to 16 residues. As DNA, the CDR3 is TGTGCCAGCCGGGACAGGGGGCTACTAGCGGCTATCGAGCAGTACTTC. Translation: CASRDRGLLAAIEQYF.

This clone was found once. The CDR3 nucleotides read TGTGCCAGCTCGCCCGGGACGGGGTCCTACGAGCAGTACTTC. Translating it yields CASSPGTGSYEQYF. V usage is TRBV18 and J usage is TRBJ2-7, with D perhaps matching TRBD1 or TRBD2 (5 bases each). CDR3 length: 14 amino acids. Germline assignment: CDR1 KGHSH and CDR2 LQKENI. Trimming cost V 6 bases and J 1 base, with 13 bases left between them.

The chain uses TRBV18 and TRBJ1-4; a possible D gene is TRBD1 (5 bases). Trimming removed 2 bases at V and 8 bases at J, with 15 bases between. Germline CDR1 and CDR2: KGHSH and LQKENI. CDR3 length: 15 amino acids. CDR3 DNA sequence: TGTGCCAGCTCACCAACTCCCGGACGGGACGAAAAACTGTTTTTT. This gives the protein CASSPTPGRDEKLFF.

The chain uses TRBV13 and TRBJ2-5, with D hard to call. Deletions cut 2 bases from V and 3 bases from J, with 10 bases between. The CDR3 is 14 residues long. Germline V CDR1 and CDR2: PRHDT, FYEKMQ (reference sequence). The CDR3 reads CASSLRRQEETQYF. CDR3 nucleotide sequence: TGTGCCAGCAGCTTACGAAGGCAGGAAGAGACCCAGTACTTC.

The chain links TRBV5-4 to TRBJ2-3; 8 bases agree with TRBD1. Unmatched junction bases numbered 5, after V lost 5 bases and J lost 6 bases. Germline CDR1 SGHNT, CDR2 YYREEE (reference sequence). CDR3 size: 13 residues. CDR3 residues: CASSSQGDDTQYF. CDR3 coding DNA: TGTGCCAGCAGTTCACAGGGGGATGATACGCAGTATTTT.

This sequence joins TRBV5-6 and TRBJ1-2; TRBD1 matches 7 bases. The CDR3 is made up of 12 amino acids. V was pared by 1 base and J by 7 bases, with 1 base of the junction left unmatched. Germline-derived CDR1 and CDR2 are SGHDT and YYEEEE. The CDR3 nucleotides are TGTGCCAGCAGCTTGAAGGGGGCTGGCTACACCTTC. It is translated as CASSLKGAGYTF.

This chain joins TRBV9 and TRBJ1-6; tentative D call: TRBD1 (5 bases). CDR3 length: 14 residues. V was trimmed by 0 bases and J by 9 bases, leaving 10 bases between them. Germline-derived CDR1 and CDR2 are SGDLS and YYNGEE. The CDR3 DNA reads TGTGCCAGCAGCGTAGGCGGGGGAAGTTCACCCCTCCACTTT. Amino acid sequence: CASSVGGGSSPLHF. Full variable domain (rest looked up from reference TRBV9 and TRBJ1-6): DSGVTQTPKHLITATGQRVTLRCSPRSGDLSVYWYQQSLDQGLQFLIQYYNGEERAKGNILERFSAQQFPDLHSELNLSSLELGDSALYFCASSVGGGSSPLHFGNGTRLTVT.